This T cell receptor (beta chain) was obtained from a study of tumor and adjacent non-tumor tissue in lung cancer. RNA was extracted from bulk tissue without any cell sorting. The normal lung tissue was taken more than 3 cm from the tumor edge. There are 13 residues in the CDR3. The germline V gene encodes CDR1 SEHNR and CDR2 FQNEAQ (reference sequence). Between the trimmed V and J ends, which lost 5 bases and 2 bases, there was a span of 8 bases. A note on this clonotype: This could be a read error, since a much larger clone is one nucleotide away.

Three rounds of nested PCR, following a modified ARM-PCR protocol, produced the TCRbeta library. TCRdb reanalysed the multiplex PCR reads using MiXCR and keeps one entry per CDR3 protein. The sample lists tens of thousands of distinct CDR3 sequences, roughly 60% occurring once. Sequenced input: distant non-tumor lung tissue. The receptor's source is a woman in her thirties or forties with non-small cell lung cancer. V usage is TRBV7-9 and J usage is TRBJ2-3; D remains ambiguous. The CDR3 bases are TGTGCCAGCAGCATCCCCTCCACAGATACGCAGTATTTT. This translates into CASSIPSTDTQYF. The variable domain in full, with the rest retrieved from reference TRBV7-9 and TRBJ2-3, is DTGVSQNPRHKITKRGQNVTFRCDPISEHNRLYWYRQTLGQGPEFLTYFQNEAQLEKSRLLSDRFSAERPKGSFSTLEIQRTEQGDSAMYLCASSIPSTDTQYFGPGTRLTVL.